The TCR beta chain under discussion was sequenced for a study of T cells in Graves' hyperthyroidism and ophthalmopathy. At the level of the study: The initial diagnosis was the point when peripheral blood was collected, ahead of any treatment.

With a duration under 2 months, the hyperthyroidism was newly diagnosed in patients aged 18 to 65. Thyroid ultrasound, orbital computed tomography, clinical symptoms, and serum thyroxine and TRAb underpinned diagnoses. The CDR3 runs to 14 residues. V was pared by 5 bases and J by 9 bases, with 7 bases of the junction left unmatched. Germline CDR1 reads MRHNA; CDR2 reads SNTAGT. TCR beta CDR3 regions were amplified from RNA. The HTBI primer set was used in a first-round RT-PCR of the TCR CDR3. One entry per CDR3 protein results from TCRdb running MiXCR on the multiplex PCR reads. The sample has approximately 410,000 distinct CDR3 sequences; roughly 13% are singletons.

The material sequenced was blood. The receptor comes from a woman aged 18-35 years with Graves' hyperthyroidism. The rearrangement links TRBV6-4 to TRBJ2-1, with 10 bases aligning to TRBD2. This CDR3 is CASSQTSGLVEQFF. As DNA, the CDR3 is TGTGCCAGCAGTCAGACTAGCGGGTTGGTTGAGCAGTTCTTC.